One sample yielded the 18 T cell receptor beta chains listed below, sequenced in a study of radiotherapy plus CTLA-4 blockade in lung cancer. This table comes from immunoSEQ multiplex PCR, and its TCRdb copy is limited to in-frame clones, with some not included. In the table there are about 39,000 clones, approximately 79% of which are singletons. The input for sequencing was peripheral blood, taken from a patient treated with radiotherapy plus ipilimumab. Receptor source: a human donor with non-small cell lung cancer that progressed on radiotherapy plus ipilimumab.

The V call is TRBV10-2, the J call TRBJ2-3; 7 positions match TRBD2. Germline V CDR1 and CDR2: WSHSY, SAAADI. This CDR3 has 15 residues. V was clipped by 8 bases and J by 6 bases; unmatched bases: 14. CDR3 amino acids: CASGERGGGTDTQYF. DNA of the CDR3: TGCGCCAGCGGGGAGCGGGGCGGGGGAACGGATACGCAGTATTTT.

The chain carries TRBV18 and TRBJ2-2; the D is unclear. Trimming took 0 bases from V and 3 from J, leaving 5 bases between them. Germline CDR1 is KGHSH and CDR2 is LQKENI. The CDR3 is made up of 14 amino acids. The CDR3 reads CASSPPAHTGELFF. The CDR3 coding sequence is TGTGCCAGCTCACCACCGGCTCACACCGGGGAGCTGTTTTTT.

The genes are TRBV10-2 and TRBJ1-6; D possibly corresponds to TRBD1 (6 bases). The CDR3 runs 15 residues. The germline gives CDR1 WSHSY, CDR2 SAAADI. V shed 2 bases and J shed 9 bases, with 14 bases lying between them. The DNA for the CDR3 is TGCGCCAGCAGTGAGCCACAGGGATTCGGTTCACCCCTCCACTTT. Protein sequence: CASSEPQGFGSPLHF.

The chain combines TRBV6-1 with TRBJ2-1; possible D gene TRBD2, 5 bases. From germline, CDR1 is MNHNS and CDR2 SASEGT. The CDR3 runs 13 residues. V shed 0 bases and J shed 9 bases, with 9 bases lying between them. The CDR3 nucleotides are TGTGCCAGCAGTGAAGCCGGCCGGGGTGAGCAGTTCTTC. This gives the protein CASSEAGRGEQFF.

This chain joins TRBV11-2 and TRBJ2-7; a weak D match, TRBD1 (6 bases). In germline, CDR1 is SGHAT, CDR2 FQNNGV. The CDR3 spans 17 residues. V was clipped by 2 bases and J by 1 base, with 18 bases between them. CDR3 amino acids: CASSLWYRDMGSYEQYF. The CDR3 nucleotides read TGTGCCAGCAGCTTATGGTATCGGGACATGGGTTCCTACGAGCAGTACTTC.

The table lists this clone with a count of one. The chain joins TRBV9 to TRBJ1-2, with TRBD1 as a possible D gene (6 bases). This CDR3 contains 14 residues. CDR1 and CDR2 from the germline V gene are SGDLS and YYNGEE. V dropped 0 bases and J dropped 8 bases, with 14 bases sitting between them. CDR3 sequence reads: CASSVEGGARGYTF. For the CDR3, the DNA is TGTGCCAGCAGCGTAGAGGGGGGGGCTAGGGGCTACACCTTC.

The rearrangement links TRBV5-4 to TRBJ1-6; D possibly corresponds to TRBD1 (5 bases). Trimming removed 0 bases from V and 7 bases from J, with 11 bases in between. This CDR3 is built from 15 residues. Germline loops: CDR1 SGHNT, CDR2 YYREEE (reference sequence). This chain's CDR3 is CASSLDSQGNSPLHF. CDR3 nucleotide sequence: TGTGCCAGCAGCTTGGATTCGCAGGGAAATTCACCCCTCCACTTT.

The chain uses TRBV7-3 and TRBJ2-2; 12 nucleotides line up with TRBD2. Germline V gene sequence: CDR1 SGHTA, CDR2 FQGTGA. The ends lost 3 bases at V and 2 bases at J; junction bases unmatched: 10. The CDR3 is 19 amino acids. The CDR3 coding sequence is TGTGCCAGCAGCTTTTGGGTTACTAGCGGGGGGCCAAACACCGGGGAGCTGTTTTTT. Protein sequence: CASSFWVTSGGPNTGELFF.

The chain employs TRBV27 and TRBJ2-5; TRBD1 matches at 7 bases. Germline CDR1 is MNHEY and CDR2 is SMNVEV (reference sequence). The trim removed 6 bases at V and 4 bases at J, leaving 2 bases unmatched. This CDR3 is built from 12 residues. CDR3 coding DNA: TGTGCCAGCAGGACAGGGAGAGAGACCCAGTACTTC. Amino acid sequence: CASRTGRETQYF.

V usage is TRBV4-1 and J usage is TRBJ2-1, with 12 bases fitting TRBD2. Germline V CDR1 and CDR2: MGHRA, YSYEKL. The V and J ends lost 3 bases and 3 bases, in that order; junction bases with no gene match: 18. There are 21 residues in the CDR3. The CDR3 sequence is CASSQRGPGTSGGILYNEQFF. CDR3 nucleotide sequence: TGCGCCAGCAGCCAGAGGGGTCCGGGCACTAGCGGGGGGATTCTCTACAATGAGCAGTTCTTC.

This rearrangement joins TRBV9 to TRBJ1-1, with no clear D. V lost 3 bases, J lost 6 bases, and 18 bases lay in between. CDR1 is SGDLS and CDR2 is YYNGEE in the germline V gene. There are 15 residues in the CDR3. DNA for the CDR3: TGTGCCAGCAGCGCCCGGGTGGCGCCTAATTCTGAAGCTTTCTTT. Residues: CASSARVAPNSEAFF. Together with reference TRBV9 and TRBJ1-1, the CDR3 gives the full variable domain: DSGVTQTPKHLITATGQRVTLRCSPRSGDLSVYWYQQSLDQGLQFLIQYYNGEERAKGNILERFSAQQFPDLHSELNLSSLELGDSALYFCASSARVAPNSEAFFGQGTRLTVV.

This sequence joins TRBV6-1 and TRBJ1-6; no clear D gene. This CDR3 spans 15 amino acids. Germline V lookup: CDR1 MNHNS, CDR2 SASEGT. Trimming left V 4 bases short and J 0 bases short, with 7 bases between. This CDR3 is CASSGVSSYNSPLHF. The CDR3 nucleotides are TGTGCCAGCAGTGGCGTTAGCTCCTATAATTCACCCCTCCACTTT.

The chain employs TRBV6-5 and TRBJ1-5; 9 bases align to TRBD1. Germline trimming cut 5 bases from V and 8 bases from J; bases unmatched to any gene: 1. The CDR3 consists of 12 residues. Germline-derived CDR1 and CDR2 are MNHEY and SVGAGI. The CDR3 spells CASSRQGEPQHF. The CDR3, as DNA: TGTGCCAGCAGTCGACAGGGGGAGCCCCAGCATTTT.

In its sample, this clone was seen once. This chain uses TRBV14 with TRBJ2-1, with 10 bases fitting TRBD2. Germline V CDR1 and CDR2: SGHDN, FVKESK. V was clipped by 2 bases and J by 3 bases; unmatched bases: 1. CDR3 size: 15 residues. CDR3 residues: CASSQIAGGYNEQFF. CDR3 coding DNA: TGTGCCAGCAGCCAAATAGCGGGGGGCTACAATGAGCAGTTCTTC.

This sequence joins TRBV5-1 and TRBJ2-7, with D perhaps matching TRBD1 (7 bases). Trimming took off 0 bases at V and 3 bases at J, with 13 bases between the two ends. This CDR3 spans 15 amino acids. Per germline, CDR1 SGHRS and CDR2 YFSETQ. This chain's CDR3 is CASSLGQGGIYEQYF. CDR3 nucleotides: TGCGCCAGCAGCTTGGGACAGGGAGGAATCTACGAGCAGTACTTC.

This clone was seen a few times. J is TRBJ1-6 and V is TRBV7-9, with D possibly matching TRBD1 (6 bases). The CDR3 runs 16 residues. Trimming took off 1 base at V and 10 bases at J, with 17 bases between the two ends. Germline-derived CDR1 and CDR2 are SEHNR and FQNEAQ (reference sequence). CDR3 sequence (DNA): TGTGCCAGCAGCTTAGGGGCCGGGACAAGGGGGTCACCCCTCCACTTT. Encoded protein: CASSLGAGTRGSPLHF.

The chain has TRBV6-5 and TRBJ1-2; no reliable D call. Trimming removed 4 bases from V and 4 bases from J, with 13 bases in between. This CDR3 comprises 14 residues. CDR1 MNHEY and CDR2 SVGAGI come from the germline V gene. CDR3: CASSLVSRGYGYTF. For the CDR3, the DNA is TGTGCCAGCAGTTTGGTTAGCCGGGGCTATGGCTACACCTTC.

The CDR3 protein is CASSLTGQGGAGELFF. The CDR3 coding sequence is TGCGCCAGCAGCCTGACGGGGCAGGGGGGCGCCGGGGAGCTGTTTTTT. The J gene is TRBJ2-2, the V gene TRBV5-1; tentative D call: TRBD1 (7 bases). Per the germline V gene, CDR1 is SGHRS and CDR2 is YFSETQ. Trimming cost V 4 bases and J 6 bases, with 19 bases left between them. The CDR3 consists of 16 residues.